These 27 T cell receptor beta chains originate from one sample sequenced in a study of blood T cell repertoires in COVID-19. Sequencing was performed with immunoSEQ multiplex PCR; in TCRdb, only in-frame clones are kept and a portion is missing. The repertoire holds about 100,000 clones, with approximately 83% as singletons. The sample consisted of PBMCs or T cells enriched from blood (not recorded which). The receptors were gathered from a woman in her fifties or sixties who had recovered from COVID-19.

The table lists this clone with a few counts. The chain is built from TRBV11-2 and TRBJ2-1, with 9 bases matching TRBD1. The germline gives CDR1 SGHAT, CDR2 FQNNGV. The CDR3 is made up of 15 amino acids. The V segment lost 5 bases and the J segment 4 bases; nucleotides outside the gene matches: 6. This chain's CDR3 is CASSARTGAYNEQFF. DNA for the CDR3: TGTGCCAGCAGCGCCCGGACAGGGGCATACAATGAGCAGTTCTTC.

The CDR3 protein is CASYTPDEGEKLFF. CDR3 sequence (DNA): TGTGCCAGCTATACCCCGGACGAGGGTGAAAAACTGTTTTTT. The rearrangement joins TRBV6-5 to TRBJ1-4, with D hard to call. This CDR3 comprises 14 residues. The ends were cut back, 8 bases at V and 7 bases at J, with 17 bases in the middle. Germline CDR1 and CDR2: MNHEY and SVGAGI.

The rearrangement links TRBV29-1 to TRBJ2-7; 9 nucleotides align to TRBD1. V gave up 1 base and J gave up 2 bases; unmatched junction bases: 9. The CDR3 has 16 amino acids. Germline loops: CDR1 SQVTM, CDR2 ANQGSEA. CDR3 region: CSVEGLPGQGTYEQYF. In nucleotides, the CDR3 is TGCAGCGTTGAAGGGTTGCCGGGACAGGGAACCTACGAGCAGTACTTC.

The chain couples TRBV5-5 to TRBJ1-5; D remains ambiguous. CDR3 length: 13 amino acids. The V and J ends lost 0 bases and 5 bases respectively, with 6 bases between them. From germline, CDR1 is SGHKS and CDR2 YYEKEE (reference sequence). The CDR3 sequence is CASSLDPDQPQHF. The CDR3 nucleotides are TGTGCCAGCAGCTTGGATCCAGATCAGCCCCAGCATTTT.

The chain joins TRBV11-2 to TRBJ2-7; TRBD2 agrees at 12 bases. V lost 2 bases and J lost 4; bases outside the gene matches: 3. Per germline, CDR1 SGHAT and CDR2 FQNNGV. The CDR3 is 15 residues long. The DNA of the CDR3 is TGTGCCAGCAGCTTACCGACTAGCGGGGGATACGAGCAGTACTTC. Translated: CASSLPTSGGYEQYF.

The chain uses TRBV19 and TRBJ1-1, with D possibly TRBD1 on 6 matching bases. V was clipped by 9 bases and J by 11 bases, with 34 bases between them. The germline gives CDR1 LNHDA, CDR2 SQIVND (reference sequence). The CDR3 has 17 amino acids. In DNA, the CDR3 is TGTGCCAGCCATCAGCCCTACAGGGATCCTAACCTTGATGGGGCTTTCTTT. Its translation: CASHQPYRDPNLDGAFF.

The chain employs TRBV6-5 and TRBJ2-2; 9 nucleotides agree with TRBD1. The germline CDR1 and CDR2 sequences are MNHEY and SVGAGI. Losses at the gene ends were 2 bases for V and 5 bases for J; bases not matched to a gene: 6. The CDR3 loop spans 16 amino acids. In DNA form, the CDR3 reads TGTGCCAGCAGTTACCTCGGGACAGGGAAGACCGGGGAGCTGTTTTTT. It yields the protein CASSYLGTGKTGELFF.

The chain has TRBV30 and TRBJ1-4, with TRBD1 as a possible D gene (5 bases). CDR3 length: 13 residues. Trimming removed 2 bases from V and 8 bases from J, with 12 bases in between. Per the germline V gene, CDR1 is GTSNPN and CDR2 is SVGIG (reference sequence). In DNA, the CDR3 is TGTGCCTGGAGTCCCAGGGTGGGAGAAAAACTGTTTTTT. As protein: CAWSPRVGEKLFF.

The V call is TRBV3-1 (or the pseudogene TRBV3-2), the J call TRBJ2-1; 16 bases are a match to TRBD2. Unmatched junction bases numbered 16, after V lost 4 bases and J lost 1 base. This CDR3 has 22 residues. The germline V gene has CDR1 LGHDT and CDR2 YNNKEL (reference sequence). The CDR3 DNA reads TGTGCCAGCAGCCTGGGGACTAGCGGGAGGGCTATCTGGGTAGGATCCTACAATGAGCAGTTCTTC. This encodes CASSLGTSGRAIWVGSYNEQFF.

This sequence joins TRBV28 and TRBJ2-5, with TRBD1 matching 7 bases. Trimming at V came to 0 bases and at J to 5 bases, leaving 15 bases not matched to a gene. CDR1 is MDHEN, CDR2 SYDVKM, per germline. The CDR3 length is 18 residues. The CDR3 here is CASSLWAGGLSFGETQYF. CDR3 bases: TGTGCCAGCAGTTTATGGGCAGGGGGTCTTTCGTTTGGGGAGACCCAGTACTTC. Full variable domain (missing parts from reference TRBV28 and TRBJ2-5): DVKVTQSSRYLVKRTGEKVFLECVQDMDHENMFWYRQDPGLGLRLIYFSYDVKMKEKGDIPEGYSVSREKKERFSLILESASTNQTSMYLCASSLWAGGLSFGETQYFGPGTRLLVL.

This clone appeared a single time. V gene TRBV4-1 combines with J gene TRBJ1-4, with 9 nucleotides matching TRBD1. This CDR3 has 16 amino acids. Germline trimming cut 0 bases from V and 5 bases from J; bases unmatched to any gene: 4. Germline V lookup: CDR1 MGHRA, CDR2 YSYEKL. CDR3 protein: CASSQDRDRANEKLFF. For the CDR3, the DNA is TGCGCCAGCAGCCAAGATAGGGACAGGGCCAATGAAAAACTGTTTTTT.

The chain carries TRBV7-2 and TRBJ1-1; 10 nucleotides align to TRBD1. CDR3 length equals 17 residues. The V gene's germline CDR1 is SGHTA and CDR2 FQGNSA. The ends lost 2 bases at V and 6 bases at J; junction bases unmatched: 12. The DNA for the CDR3 is TGTGCCAGCAGCTTAAAGGGACAGGGGCTAATTCGTTCTGAAGCTTTCTTT. This codes for CASSLKGQGLIRSEAFF.

This clone has a count of ten or more. This chain links TRBV29-1 with TRBJ2-5, with 8 bases fitting TRBD2. The J segment lost 2 bases and the V segment lost 4 bases, leaving 9 bases of the junction unmatched. Per germline, CDR1 SQVTM and CDR2 ANQGSEA. This CDR3 is 15 amino acids long. CDR3 sequence (DNA): TGCAGCGTTGGAAGGGCGGGGGGAAGGCAAGAGACCCAGTACTTC. It yields the protein CSVGRAGGRQETQYF. Full variable domain (remainder filled in from reference TRBV29-1 and TRBJ2-5): SAVISQKPSRDICQRGTSLTIQCQVDSQVTMMFWYRQQPGQSLTLIATANQGSEATYESGFVIDKFPISRPNLTFSTLTVSNMSPEDSSIYLCSVGRAGGRQETQYFGPGTRLLVL.

The chain is built from TRBV19 and TRBJ2-2, with 16 bases lining up with TRBD2. This CDR3 has 17 residues. The V and J ends lost 9 bases and 4 bases, in that order; junction bases with no gene match: 8. Germline V gene lookup returns CDR1 LNHDA and CDR2 SQIVND (reference sequence). CDR3 in DNA: TGTGCCAGCGAGGGACTAGCGGGAGGGACTGTCACCGGGGAGCTGTTTTTT. Protein sequence: CASEGLAGGTVTGELFF.

The chain links TRBV3-1 (or the pseudogene TRBV3-2) to TRBJ2-5; TRBD2 might be the D (7 bases). Trimming cost V 1 base and J 7 bases, with 16 bases left between them. Germline V gene sequence: CDR1 LGHDT, CDR2 YNNKEL (reference sequence). This CDR3 contains 15 residues. Here the CDR3 DNA reads TGTGCCAGCAGCCAAGCGGGGGGCCAGCGGGGGACCCAGTACTTC. Encoded protein: CASSQAGGQRGTQYF.

On this clone: Other nucleotide sequences in the sample specify the same CDR3. The genes are TRBV12-3 or TRBV12-4 and TRBJ1-5; D ambiguous. The CDR3 length is 12 residues. Trimming removed 4 bases from V and 4 bases from J, with 5 bases in between. The CDR3 loop is CASSSGNQPQHF. The CDR3 bases are TGTGCCAGCAGTTCCGGGAATCAGCCCCAGCATTTT.

The CDR3, as DNA: TGTGCCTGGAGTGCCGGACAGGGAGGTAGGGTGGGCTATGGCTACACCTTC. It is translated as CAWSAGQGGRVGYGYTF. The V call is TRBV30, the J call TRBJ1-2, with 8 bases matching TRBD1. From germline, CDR1 is GTSNPN and CDR2 SVGIG (reference sequence). The V segment lost 1 base and the J segment 4 bases; nucleotides outside the gene matches: 14. The length of the CDR3 is 17 residues.

The chain links TRBV2 to TRBJ2-1, with 8 bases aligning to TRBD2. V gave up 2 bases and J gave up 3 bases; unmatched junction bases: 6. CDR1 is SNHLY and CDR2 is FYNNEI in the germline V gene. This CDR3 region has 16 residues. CDR3 amino acids: CASSEPGLGIYNEQFF. The CDR3 DNA sequence: TGTGCCAGCAGTGAACCGGGACTAGGAATCTACAATGAGCAGTTCTTC.

The chain has TRBV28 and TRBJ1-6, with 10 bases matching TRBD1. Germline V gives CDR1 MDHEN, CDR2 SYDVKM. Trimming cost V 5 bases and J 8 bases; bases outside gene matches: 6. This CDR3 has 15 amino acids. CDR3 sequence (DNA): TGTGCCAGCAGTACCTCCGGGACAGGGGATTCACCCCTCCACTTT. It yields the protein CASSTSGTGDSPLHF.

The chain joins TRBV11-3 to TRBJ2-7; 8 bases are a match to TRBD1. CDR1 is SGHNT, CDR2 YENEEA, per germline. CDR3 length: 18 residues. The junction had 16 bases not matched to a gene; V was cut back by 1 base and J by 5 bases. CDR3 in DNA: TGTGCCAGCAGCTTAGGGCTCTCCCCCACAGGGGGTAGAAACGAGCAGTACTTC. Its translation: CASSLGLSPTGGRNEQYF.

The chain carries TRBV5-5 and TRBJ2-3, with D maybe TRBD2 (5 bases). Germline V gene data show CDR1 as SGHKS and CDR2 as YYEKEE (reference sequence). This CDR3 spans 14 amino acids. V shed 2 bases and J shed 2 bases, with 9 bases lying between them. The CDR3 bases are TGTGCCAGCAGCTTAATGCGGGCCACAGATACGCAGTATTTT. As protein: CASSLMRATDTQYF.

This chain links TRBV6-2 or TRBV6-3 with TRBJ2-5; 12 nucleotides line up with TRBD1. There are 15 residues in the CDR3. The V and J ends lost 2 bases and 4 bases, in that order; junction bases with no gene match: 2. Germline-derived CDR1 and CDR2 are MNHEY and SVGEGT. CDR3 sequence (DNA): TGTGCCAGCAGTTACGGGACAGGGGGCGTAGAGACCCAGTACTTC. This translates into CASSYGTGGVETQYF.

The chain uses TRBV10-3 and TRBJ1-1; 7 bases are a match to TRBD1. The V gene's germline CDR1 is ENHRY and CDR2 SYGVKD. The CDR3 is 13 residues long. V lost 7 bases, J lost 2 bases, and 4 bases stayed unmatched. The DNA of the CDR3 is TGTGCCATCAATGAAGGGGGCAACACTGAAGCTTTCTTT. This gives the protein CAINEGGNTEAFF.

The chain links TRBV4-1 to TRBJ2-5, with D tentatively TRBD2 (6 bases). Germline V lookup: CDR1 MGHRA, CDR2 YSYEKL. Trimming took off 1 base at V and 4 bases at J, with 10 bases between the two ends. This CDR3 comprises 14 residues. The CDR3 region has the DNA TGCGCCAGCAGCCAAGGGGAGGTGGGAGAGACCCAGTACTTC. This translates into CASSQGEVGETQYF.

The chain links TRBV20-1 to TRBJ2-3, with D perhaps matching TRBD2 (5 bases). CDR1 and CDR2 from the germline V gene are DFQATT and SNEGSKA (reference sequence). The CDR3 covers 13 residues. The germline V and J ends were trimmed by 3 bases and 0 bases, with 7 bases remaining between them. CDR3 DNA: TGCAGTGCTAGTGGCGGGAGCACAGATACGCAGTATTTT. Encoded protein: CSASGGSTDTQYF.

The chain combines TRBV28 with TRBJ1-4; 9 nucleotides agree with TRBD1. Trimming took 6 bases from V and 8 from J; bases not matched to a gene: 13. The CDR3 is 16 amino acids. The germline CDR1 and CDR2 sequences are MDHEN and SYDVKM. The CDR3 DNA sequence: TGTGCCAGCAGACACCCCGGGGGACAGGGAGGAGAAAAACTGTTTTTT. Its protein product is CASRHPGGQGGEKLFF.

The CDR3 loop reads CSAHIAGEQYF. For the CDR3, the DNA is TGCAGTGCCCATATTGCGGGGGAACAGTACTTC. The chain combines TRBV20-1 with TRBJ2-7; 7 bases agree with TRBD2. In germline, CDR1 is DFQATT, CDR2 SNEGSKA (reference sequence). V shed 6 bases, J shed 10 bases, and the junction held 9 bases outside the gene matches. The CDR3 contains 11 residues.